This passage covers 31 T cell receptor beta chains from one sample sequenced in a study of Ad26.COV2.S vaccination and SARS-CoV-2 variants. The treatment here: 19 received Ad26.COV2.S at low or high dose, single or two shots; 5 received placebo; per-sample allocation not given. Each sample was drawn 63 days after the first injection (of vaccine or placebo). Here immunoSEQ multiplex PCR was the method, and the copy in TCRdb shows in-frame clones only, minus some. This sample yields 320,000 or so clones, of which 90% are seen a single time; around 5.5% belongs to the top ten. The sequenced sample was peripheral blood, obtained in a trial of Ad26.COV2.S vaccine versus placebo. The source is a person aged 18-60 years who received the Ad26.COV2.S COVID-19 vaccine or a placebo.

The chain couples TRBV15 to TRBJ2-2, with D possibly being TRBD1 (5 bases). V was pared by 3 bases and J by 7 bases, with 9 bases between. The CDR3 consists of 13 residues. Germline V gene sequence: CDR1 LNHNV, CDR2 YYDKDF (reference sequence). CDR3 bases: TGTGCCACCAGCAGTGAAGGGGACGGGGAGCTGTTTTTT. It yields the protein CATSSEGDGELFF.

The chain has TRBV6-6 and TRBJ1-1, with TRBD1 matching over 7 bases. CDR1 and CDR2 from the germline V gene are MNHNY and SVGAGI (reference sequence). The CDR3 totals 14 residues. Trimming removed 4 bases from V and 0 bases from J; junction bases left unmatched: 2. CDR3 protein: CASSWTGMNTEAFF. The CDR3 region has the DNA TGTGCCAGCAGTTGGACAGGCATGAACACTGAAGCTTTCTTT.

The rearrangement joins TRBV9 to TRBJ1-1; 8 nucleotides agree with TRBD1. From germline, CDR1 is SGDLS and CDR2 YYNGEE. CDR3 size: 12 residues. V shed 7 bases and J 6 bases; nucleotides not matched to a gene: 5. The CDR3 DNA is TGTGCCAGCCGTGGACAGGGTGCTGAAGCTTTCTTT. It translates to CASRGQGAEAFF.

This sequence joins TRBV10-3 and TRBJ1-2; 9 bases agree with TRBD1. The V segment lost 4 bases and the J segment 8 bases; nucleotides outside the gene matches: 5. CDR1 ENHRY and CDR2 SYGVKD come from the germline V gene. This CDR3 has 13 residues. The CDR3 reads CAISGDRVEGYTF. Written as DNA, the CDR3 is TGTGCCATCAGTGGGGACAGGGTTGAAGGCTACACCTTC.

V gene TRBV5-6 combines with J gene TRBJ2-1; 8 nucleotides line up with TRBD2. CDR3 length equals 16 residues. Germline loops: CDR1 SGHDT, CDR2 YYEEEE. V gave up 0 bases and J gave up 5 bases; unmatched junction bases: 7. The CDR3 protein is CASSLESGSVDNEQFF. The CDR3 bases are TGTGCCAGCAGCTTGGAGAGCGGGAGTGTCGACAATGAGCAGTTCTTC.

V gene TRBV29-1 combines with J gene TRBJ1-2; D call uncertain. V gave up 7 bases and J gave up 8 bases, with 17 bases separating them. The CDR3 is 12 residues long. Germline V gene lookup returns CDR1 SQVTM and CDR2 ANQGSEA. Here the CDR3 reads CSADDWLGGYTF. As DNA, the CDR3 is TGCAGCGCCGATGACTGGCTGGGGGGCTACACCTTC. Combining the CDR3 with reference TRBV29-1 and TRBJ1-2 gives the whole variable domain SAVISQKPSRDICQRGTSLTIQCQVDSQVTMMFWYRQQPGQSLTLIATANQGSEATYESGFVIDKFPISRPNLTFSTLTVSNMSPEDSSIYLCSADDWLGGYTFGSGTRLTVV.

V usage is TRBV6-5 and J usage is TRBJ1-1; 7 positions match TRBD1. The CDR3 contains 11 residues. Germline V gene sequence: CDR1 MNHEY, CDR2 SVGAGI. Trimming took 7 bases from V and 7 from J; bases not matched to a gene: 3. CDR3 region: CASTGTVEAFF. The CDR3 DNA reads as TGTGCCAGCACCGGGACAGTTGAAGCTTTCTTT.

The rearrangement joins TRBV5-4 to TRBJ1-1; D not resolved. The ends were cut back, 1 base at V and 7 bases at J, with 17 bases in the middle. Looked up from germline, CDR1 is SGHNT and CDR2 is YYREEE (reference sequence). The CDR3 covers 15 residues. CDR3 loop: CASSLPSRRHFEAFF. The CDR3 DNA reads TGTGCCAGCAGCTTGCCCTCCAGGAGACACTTTGAAGCTTTCTTT.

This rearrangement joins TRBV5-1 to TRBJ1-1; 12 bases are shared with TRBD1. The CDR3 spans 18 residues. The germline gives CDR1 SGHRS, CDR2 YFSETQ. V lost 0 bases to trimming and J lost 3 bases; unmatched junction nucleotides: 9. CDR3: CASSLVPGTGGAHTEAFF. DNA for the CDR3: TGCGCCAGCAGCTTGGTCCCCGGGACAGGGGGCGCGCACACTGAAGCTTTCTTT.

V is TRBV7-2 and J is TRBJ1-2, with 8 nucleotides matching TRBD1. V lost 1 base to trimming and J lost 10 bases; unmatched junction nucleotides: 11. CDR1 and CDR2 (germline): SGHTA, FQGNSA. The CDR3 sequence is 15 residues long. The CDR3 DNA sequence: TGTGCCAGCAGCTTAGTAAGGGGACAGGCTACCGCCTACACCTTC. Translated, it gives CASSLVRGQATAYTF. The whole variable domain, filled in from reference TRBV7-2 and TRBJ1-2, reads GAGVSQSPSNKVTEKGKDVELRCDPISGHTALYWYRQSLGQGLEFLIYFQGNSAPDKSGLPSDRFSAERTGGSVSTLTIQRTQQEDSAVYLCASSLVRGQATAYTFGSGTRLTVV.

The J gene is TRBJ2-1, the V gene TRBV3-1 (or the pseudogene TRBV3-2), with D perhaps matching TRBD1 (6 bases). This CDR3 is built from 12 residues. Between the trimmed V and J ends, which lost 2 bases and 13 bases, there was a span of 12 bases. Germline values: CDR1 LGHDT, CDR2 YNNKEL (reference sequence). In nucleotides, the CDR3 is TGTGCCAGCAGCCAAACTTCGGACAGACAGTTCTTC. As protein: CASSQTSDRQFF.

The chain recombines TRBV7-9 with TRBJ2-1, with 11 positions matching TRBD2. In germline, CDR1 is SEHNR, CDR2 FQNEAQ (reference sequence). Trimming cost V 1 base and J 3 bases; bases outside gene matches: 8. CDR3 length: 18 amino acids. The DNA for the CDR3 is TGTGCCAGCAGCTTAGTTGGGACTAGCGGCAACTTCTACAATGAGCAGTTCTTC. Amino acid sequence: CASSLVGTSGNFYNEQFF.

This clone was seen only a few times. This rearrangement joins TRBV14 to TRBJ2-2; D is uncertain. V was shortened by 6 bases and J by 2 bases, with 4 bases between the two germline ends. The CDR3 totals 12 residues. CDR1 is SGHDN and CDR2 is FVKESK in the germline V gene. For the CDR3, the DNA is TGTGCCAGCAGATTAAACACCGGGGAGCTGTTTTTT. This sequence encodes CASRLNTGELFF.

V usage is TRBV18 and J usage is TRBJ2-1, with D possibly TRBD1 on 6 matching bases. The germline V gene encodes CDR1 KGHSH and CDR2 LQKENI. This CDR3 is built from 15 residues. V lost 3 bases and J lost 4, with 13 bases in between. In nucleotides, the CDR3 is TGTGCCAGCTCACCCAGGGGTAGCGAGTACAATGAGCAGTTCTTC. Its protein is CASSPRGSEYNEQFF.

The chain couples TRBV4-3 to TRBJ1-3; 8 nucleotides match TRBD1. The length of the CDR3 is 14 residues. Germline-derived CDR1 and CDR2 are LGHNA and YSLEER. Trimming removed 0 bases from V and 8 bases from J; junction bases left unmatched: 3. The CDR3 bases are TGCGCCAGCAGCCAAGAAGACAGGGGTTACACCATATATTTT. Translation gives CASSQEDRGYTIYF.

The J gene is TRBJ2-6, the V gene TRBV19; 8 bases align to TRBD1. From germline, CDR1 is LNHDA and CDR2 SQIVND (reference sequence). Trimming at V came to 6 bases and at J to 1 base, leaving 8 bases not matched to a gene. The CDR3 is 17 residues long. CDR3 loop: CASSYGTGQSGANVLTF. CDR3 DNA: TGTGCCAGTAGCTACGGGACAGGTCAATCTGGGGCCAACGTCCTGACTTTC.

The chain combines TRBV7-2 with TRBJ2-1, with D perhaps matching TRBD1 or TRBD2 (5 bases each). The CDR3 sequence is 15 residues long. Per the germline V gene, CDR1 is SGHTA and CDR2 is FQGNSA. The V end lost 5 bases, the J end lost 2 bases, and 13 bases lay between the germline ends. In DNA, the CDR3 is TGTGCCAGCAGCCCTCCGTGGGGGACCTACAATGAGCAGTTCTTC. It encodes CASSPPWGTYNEQFF.

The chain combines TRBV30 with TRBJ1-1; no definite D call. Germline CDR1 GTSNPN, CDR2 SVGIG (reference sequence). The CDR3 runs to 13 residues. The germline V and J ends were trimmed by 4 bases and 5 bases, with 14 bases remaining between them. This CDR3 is CAWTEGGGTEAFF. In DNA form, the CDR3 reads TGTGCCTGGACTGAGGGCGGCGGGACTGAAGCTTTCTTT.

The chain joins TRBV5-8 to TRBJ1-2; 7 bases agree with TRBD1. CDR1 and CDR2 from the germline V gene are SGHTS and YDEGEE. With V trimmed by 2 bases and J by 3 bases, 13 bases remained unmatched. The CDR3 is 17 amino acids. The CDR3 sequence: CASSFPGQSGGDYGYTF. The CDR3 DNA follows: TGTGCCAGCAGCTTCCCGGGACAGTCGGGTGGTGACTATGGCTACACCTTC.

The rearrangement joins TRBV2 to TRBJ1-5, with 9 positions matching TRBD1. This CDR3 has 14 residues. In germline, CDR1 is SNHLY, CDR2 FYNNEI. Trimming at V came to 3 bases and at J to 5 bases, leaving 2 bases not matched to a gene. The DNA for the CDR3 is TGTGCCAGCAGTGAGACAGGGGGATATCAGCCCCAGCATTTT. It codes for CASSETGGYQPQHF. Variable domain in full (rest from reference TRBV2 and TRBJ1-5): EPEVTQTPSHQVTQMGQEVILRCVPISNHLYFYWYRQILGQKVEFLVSFYNNEISEKSEIFDDQFSVERPDGSNFTLKIRSTKLEDSAMYFCASSETGGYQPQHFGDGTRLSIL.

The CDR3 DNA reads TGTGCCAGCAGTATCACCGGGACTAGCGGGAGTCTAACAGATACGCAGTATTTT. Protein product: CASSITGTSGSLTDTQYF. The chain is built from TRBV25-1 and TRBJ2-3, with 14 bases aligning to TRBD2. Trimming removed 5 bases from V and 3 bases from J; junction bases left unmatched: 10. CDR1 and CDR2 from the germline V gene are MGHDK and SYGVNS. The CDR3 runs to 18 residues.

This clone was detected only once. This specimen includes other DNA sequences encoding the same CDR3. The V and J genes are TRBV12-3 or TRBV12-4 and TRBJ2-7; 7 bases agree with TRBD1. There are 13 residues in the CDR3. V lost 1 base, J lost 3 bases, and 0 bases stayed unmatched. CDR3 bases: TGTGCCAGCAGTTTAGGACAGGGCTACGAGCAGTACGTC. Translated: CASSLGQGYEQYV.

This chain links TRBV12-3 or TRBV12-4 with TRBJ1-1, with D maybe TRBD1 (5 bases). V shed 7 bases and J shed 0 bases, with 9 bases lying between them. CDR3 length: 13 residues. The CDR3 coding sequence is TGTGCCAGCAAGTGGGGGATGAACACTGAAGCTTTCTTT. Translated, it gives CASKWGMNTEAFF.

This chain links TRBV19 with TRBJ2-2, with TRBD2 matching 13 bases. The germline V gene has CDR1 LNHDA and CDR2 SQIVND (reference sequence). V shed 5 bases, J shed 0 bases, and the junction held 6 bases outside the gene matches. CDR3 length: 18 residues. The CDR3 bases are TGTGCCAGTAGTTTGCGGACTAGCGGGGGACCGAACACCGGGGAGCTGTTTTTT. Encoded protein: CASSLRTSGGPNTGELFF.

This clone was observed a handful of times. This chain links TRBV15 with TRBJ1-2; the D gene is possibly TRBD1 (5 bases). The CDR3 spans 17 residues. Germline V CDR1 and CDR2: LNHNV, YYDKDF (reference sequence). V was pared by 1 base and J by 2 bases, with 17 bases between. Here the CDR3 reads CATSRAYGAVLNYGYTF. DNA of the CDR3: TGTGCCACCAGCAGAGCTTACGGGGCAGTTTTAAACTATGGCTACACCTTC.

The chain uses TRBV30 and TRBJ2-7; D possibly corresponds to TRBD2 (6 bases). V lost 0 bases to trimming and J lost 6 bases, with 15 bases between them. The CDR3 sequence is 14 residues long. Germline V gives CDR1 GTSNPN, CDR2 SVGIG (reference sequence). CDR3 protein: CAWSVGGATGEQYV. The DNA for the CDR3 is TGTGCCTGGAGTGTGGGGGGTGCAACGGGCGAGCAGTACGTC.

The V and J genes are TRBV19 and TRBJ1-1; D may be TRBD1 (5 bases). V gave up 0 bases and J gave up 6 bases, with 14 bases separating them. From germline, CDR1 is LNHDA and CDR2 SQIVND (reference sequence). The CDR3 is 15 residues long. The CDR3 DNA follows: TGTGCCAGTAGTATAGATCCACTAGGGGTCTCTGAAGCTTTCTTT. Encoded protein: CASSIDPLGVSEAFF. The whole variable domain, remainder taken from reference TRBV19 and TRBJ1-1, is DGGITQSPKYLFRKEGQNVTLSCEQNLNHDAMYWYRQDPGQGLRLIYYSQIVNDFQKGDIAEGYSVSREKKESFPLTVTSAQKNPTAFYLCASSIDPLGVSEAFFGQGTRLTVV.

The CDR3 sequence is CASSQGGGMNTEAFF. The CDR3 DNA reads TGCGCCAGCAGCCAAGGGGGGGGAATGAACACTGAAGCTTTCTTT. The chain couples TRBV4-1 to TRBJ1-1; possible D gene TRBD1, 5 bases. V was shortened by 1 base and J by 0 bases, with 9 bases between the two germline ends. Looked up from germline, CDR1 is MGHRA and CDR2 is YSYEKL. The CDR3 extends over 15 amino acids.

The CDR3 DNA reads TGTGCCAGCAGCTCGGGACTAGCCCTTTATGAGCAGTTCTTC. Translation gives CASSSGLALYEQFF. The chain recombines TRBV5-5 with TRBJ2-1; TRBD2 agrees at 9 bases. Per the germline V gene, CDR1 is SGHKS and CDR2 is YYEKEE (reference sequence). J was trimmed by 8 bases and V by 3 bases; bases with no gene match: 6. The CDR3 has 14 residues.

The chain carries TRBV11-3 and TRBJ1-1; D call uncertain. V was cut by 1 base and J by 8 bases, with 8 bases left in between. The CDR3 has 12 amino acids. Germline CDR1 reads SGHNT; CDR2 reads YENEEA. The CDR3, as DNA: TGTGCCAGCAGCTTAGTACGGAGCGAAGCTTTCTTT. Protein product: CASSLVRSEAFF.

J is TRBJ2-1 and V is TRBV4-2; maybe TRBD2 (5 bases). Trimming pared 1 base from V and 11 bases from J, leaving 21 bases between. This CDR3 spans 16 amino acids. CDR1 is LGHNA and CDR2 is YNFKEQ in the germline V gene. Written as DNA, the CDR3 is TGTGCCAGCAGCCAAGGCCAACAAGATGCGGACTCAAAGCAGTTCTTC. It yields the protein CASSQGQQDADSKQFF.